Listed here are 3 T cell receptor beta chains from one sample, sequenced in a study of T cells in Graves' hyperthyroidism and ophthalmopathy. TCR beta CDR3 region amplification was performed from RNA transcripts. RT-PCR in the first round (using the HTBI primer set) targeted the TCR CDR3. TCRdb ran MiXCR on the multiplex PCR reads and lists one entry per CDR3 protein. Here the sample spans about 410,000 distinct CDR3 sequences, 14% to 15% being singletons. The specimen sequenced was blood. The receptors stem from a man aged 18 to 35 with Graves' ophthalmopathy.

J is TRBJ2-2 and V is TRBV6-1, with a possible D match to TRBD2 (7 bases). V was pared by 3 bases and J by 3 bases, with 14 bases between. CDR3 length: 16 residues. CDR1 MNHNS and CDR2 SASEGT come from the germline V gene. The CDR3 DNA is TGTGCCAGCAGTGAGGGGGGGACAAGGGACACCGGGGAGCTGTTTTTT. The encoded protein is CASSEGGTRDTGELFF.

This clonotype has a count of ten or more. The CDR3 region is CASGGGQGASPYSNQPQHF. The CDR3 nucleotides are TGTGCCAGCGGGGGGGGGCAGGGGGCAAGCCCCTATAGCAATCAGCCCCAGCATTTT. The chain combines TRBV2 with TRBJ1-5; 8 nucleotides line up with TRBD1. Trimming at V came to 8 bases and at J to 0 bases, leaving 18 bases not matched to a gene. The CDR3 extends over 19 amino acids. Germline CDR1 SNHLY, CDR2 FYNNEI.

This clonotype has a count of ten or more. The V and J genes are TRBV6-1 and TRBJ1-1, with a possible D match to TRBD1 (6 bases). The CDR3 contains 15 residues. V was clipped by 4 bases and J by 0 bases, with 12 bases between them. Germline-derived CDR1 and CDR2 are MNHNS and SASEGT. CDR3 region: CASSARTALNTEAFF. The CDR3 DNA reads TGTGCCAGCAGTGCTAGGACAGCTTTGAACACTGAAGCTTTCTTT.